This TCR beta chain was recorded in a study of T cells in narcolepsy. Study conclusions and caveats: Autoreactive HCRT-specific and TRIB2-specific clonotypes were marked in same-patient CSF-versus-blood CD4+ comparisons. Autoreactive clonotypes reportedly recurred in blood of same and different patients, not controls.

The protocol was immunoSEQ multiplex PCR, while the TCRdb copy is restricted to in-frame clones and leaves out a portion. Of about 35,000 clones detected, about four fifths appear once; the ten largest clones hold 2% to 2.5%. J gave up 3 bases and V 4 bases, and 6 bases lay outside the gene matches. Germline CDR1 SGHRS, CDR2 YFSETQ. The CDR3 runs 15 residues. Comment on this clone: Its antigen remains unidentified.

The rearrangement links TRBV5-1 to TRBJ2-7; 11 positions match TRBD2. This receptor was taken from a human donor in good health. Sequencing was carried out using memory (CD45RA-) CD4+ T cells from blood. CDR3 residues: CASSRGTSGIYEQYF. The CDR3 DNA sequence: TGCGCCAGCAGCCGAGGGACTAGCGGAATCTACGAGCAGTACTTC. Full variable domain (remainder filled in from reference TRBV5-1 and TRBJ2-7): KAGVTQTPRYLIKTRGQQVTLSCSPISGHRSVSWYQQTPGQGLQFLFEYFSETQRNKGNFPGRFSGRQFSNSRSEMNVSTLELGDSALYLCASSRGTSGIYEQYFGPGTRLTVT.